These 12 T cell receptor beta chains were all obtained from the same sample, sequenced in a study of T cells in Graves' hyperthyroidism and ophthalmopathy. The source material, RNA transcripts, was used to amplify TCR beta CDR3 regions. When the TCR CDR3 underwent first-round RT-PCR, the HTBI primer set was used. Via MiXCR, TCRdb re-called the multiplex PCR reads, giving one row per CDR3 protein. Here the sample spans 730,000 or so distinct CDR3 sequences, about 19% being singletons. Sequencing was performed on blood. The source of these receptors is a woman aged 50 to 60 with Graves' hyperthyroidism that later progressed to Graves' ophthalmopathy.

Here the CDR3 reads CASSPQGGHGYTF. The CDR3 nucleotides are TGCGCCAGCAGCCCTCAGGGGGGCCATGGCTACACCTTC. The chain is built from TRBV5-1 and TRBJ1-2; 7 nucleotides agree with TRBD1. The V gene's germline CDR1 is SGHRS and CDR2 YFSETQ. This CDR3 is 13 amino acids long. The junction had 6 bases not matched to a gene; V was cut back by 4 bases and J by 6 bases.

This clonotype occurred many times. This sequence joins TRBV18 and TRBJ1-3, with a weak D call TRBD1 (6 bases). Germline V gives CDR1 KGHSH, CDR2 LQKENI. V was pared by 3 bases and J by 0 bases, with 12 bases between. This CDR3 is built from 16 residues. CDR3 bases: TGTGCCAGCTCACCCCAAGGGACAAGCTCTGGAAACACCATATATTTT. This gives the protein CASSPQGTSSGNTIYF.

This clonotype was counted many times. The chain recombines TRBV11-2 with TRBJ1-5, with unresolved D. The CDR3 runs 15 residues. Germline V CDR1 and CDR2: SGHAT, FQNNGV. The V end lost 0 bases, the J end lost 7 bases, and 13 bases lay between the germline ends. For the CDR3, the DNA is TGTGCCAGCAGCTTAGATCATCGAGGAACCCAGCCCCAGCATTTT. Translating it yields CASSLDHRGTQPQHF.

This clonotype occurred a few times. Here the CDR3 DNA reads TGTGCCAGCAGCTTAACTAGCGGGGAGGGGGAGCAGTACTTC. Protein sequence: CASSLTSGEGEQYF. The V call is TRBV13, the J call TRBJ2-7; 10 nucleotides agree with TRBD2. The CDR3 spans 14 residues. Germline V gives CDR1 PRHDT, CDR2 FYEKMQ (reference sequence). The ends lost 2 bases at V and 7 bases at J; junction bases unmatched: 5.

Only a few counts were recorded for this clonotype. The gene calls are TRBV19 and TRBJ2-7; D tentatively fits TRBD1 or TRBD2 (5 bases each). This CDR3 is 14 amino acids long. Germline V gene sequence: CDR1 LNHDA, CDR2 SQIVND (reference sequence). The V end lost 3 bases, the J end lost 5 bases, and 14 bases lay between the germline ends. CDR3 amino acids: CASSMGQPGNEQYF. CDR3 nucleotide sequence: TGTGCCAGTAGTATGGGGCAGCCCGGGAACGAGCAGTACTTC.

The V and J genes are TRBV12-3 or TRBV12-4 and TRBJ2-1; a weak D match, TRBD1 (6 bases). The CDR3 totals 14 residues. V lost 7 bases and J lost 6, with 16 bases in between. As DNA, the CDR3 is TGTGCCAGCATCCAGGGGTTAATGGGCAATGAGCAGTTCTTC. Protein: CASIQGLMGNEQFF.

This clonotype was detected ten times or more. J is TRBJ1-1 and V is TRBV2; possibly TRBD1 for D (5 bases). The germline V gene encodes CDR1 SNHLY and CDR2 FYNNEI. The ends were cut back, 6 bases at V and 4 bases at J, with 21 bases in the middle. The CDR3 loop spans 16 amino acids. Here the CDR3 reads CASSPRGGAQGTEAFF. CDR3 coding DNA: TGTGCCAGCAGCCCACGCGGAGGAGCGCAGGGCACTGAAGCTTTCTTT. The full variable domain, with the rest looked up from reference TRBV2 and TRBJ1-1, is EPEVTQTPSHQVTQMGQEVILRCVPISNHLYFYWYRQILGQKVEFLVSFYNNEISEKSEIFDDQFSVERPDGSNFTLKIRSTKLEDSAMYFCASSPRGGAQGTEAFFGQGTRLTVV.

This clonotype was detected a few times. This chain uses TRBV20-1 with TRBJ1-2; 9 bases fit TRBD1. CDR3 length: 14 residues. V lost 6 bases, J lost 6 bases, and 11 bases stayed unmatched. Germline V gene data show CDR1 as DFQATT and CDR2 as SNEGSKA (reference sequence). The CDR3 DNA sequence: TGCAGTGCCCCGACAGGGGGATCGGGGCATGGCTACACCTTC. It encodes CSAPTGGSGHGYTF.

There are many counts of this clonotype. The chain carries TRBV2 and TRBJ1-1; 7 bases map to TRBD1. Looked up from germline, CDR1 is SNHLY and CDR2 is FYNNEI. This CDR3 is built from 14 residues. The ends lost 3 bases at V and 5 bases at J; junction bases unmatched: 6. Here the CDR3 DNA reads TGTGCCAGCAGTGAGGAGGGGGCGCGAACTGAAGCTTTCTTT. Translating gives CASSEEGARTEAFF.

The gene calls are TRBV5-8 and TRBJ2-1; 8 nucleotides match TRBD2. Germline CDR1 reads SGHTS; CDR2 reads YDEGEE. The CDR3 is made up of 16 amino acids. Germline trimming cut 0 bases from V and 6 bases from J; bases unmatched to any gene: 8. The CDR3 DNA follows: TGTGCCAGCAGCTTGGAAATAGCGGGGCCGATCAATGAGCAGTTCTTC. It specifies CASSLEIAGPINEQFF.

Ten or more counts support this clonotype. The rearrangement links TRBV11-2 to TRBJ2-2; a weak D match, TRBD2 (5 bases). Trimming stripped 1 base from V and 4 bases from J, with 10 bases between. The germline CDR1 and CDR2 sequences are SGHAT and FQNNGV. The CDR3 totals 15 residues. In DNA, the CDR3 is TGTGCCAGCAGCTTAGCTGGCCGGGGCACCGGGGAGCTGTTTTTT. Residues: CASSLAGRGTGELFF.

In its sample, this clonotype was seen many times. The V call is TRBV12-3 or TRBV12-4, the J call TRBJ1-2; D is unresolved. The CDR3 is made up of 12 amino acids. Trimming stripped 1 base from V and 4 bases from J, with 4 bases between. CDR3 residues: CASSLGPYGYTF. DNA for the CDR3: TGTGCCAGCAGTTTAGGGCCCTATGGCTACACCTTC.